The next 25 T cell receptor beta chains were all read from a single sample in a study of Ad26.COV2.S vaccination and SARS-CoV-2 variants. TCRdb's copy holds only in-frame clones and misses some; the assay was immunoSEQ multiplex PCR. This table has roughly 350,000 clones, 80% to 90% appearing once. Described treatment: 15 to 20 received Ad26.COV2.S at low or high dose, single or two shots; about 5 received placebo; per-sample allocation not given. Samples came from day 63 after the first vaccine or placebo injection. Here the sequenced sample was peripheral blood, taken in a trial of Ad26.COV2.S vaccine versus placebo. The receptors were sampled from a person between 18 and 60 years old who received the Ad26.COV2.S COVID-19 vaccine or a placebo.

The chain recombines TRBV27 with TRBJ1-5, with 8 bases identical to TRBD1. Germline V gives CDR1 MNHEY, CDR2 SMNVEV (reference sequence). This CDR3 spans 16 amino acids. J lost 8 bases, V lost 5 bases, and 14 bases had no gene match. The CDR3 reads CASSHEFQGAGKPQHF. The CDR3 bases are TGTGCCAGCAGTCACGAATTCCAGGGGGCAGGAAAGCCCCAGCATTTT.

The chain links TRBV6-4 to TRBJ2-2; no firm D call. This CDR3 has 14 residues. Between the trimmed V and J ends, which lost 4 bases and 2 bases, there was a span of 8 bases. CDR1 is MRHNA, CDR2 SNTAGT, per germline. The CDR3 here is CASSVEENTGELFF. The CDR3 DNA is TGTGCCAGCAGTGTAGAGGAAAACACCGGGGAGCTGTTTTTT.

The CDR3 DNA sequence: TGCGCCAGCAGTGAGTGGGGCGCCAACACTGAAGCTTTCTTT. This translates into CASSEWGANTEAFF. The chain carries TRBV10-1 and TRBJ1-1, with D maybe TRBD1 (5 bases). The CDR3 spans 14 residues. Germline V gene sequence: CDR1 WNHNN, CDR2 SYGVQD (reference sequence). The V gene lost 1 base and the J gene lost 2 bases, with 8 bases spanning the gap.

J is TRBJ2-6 and V is TRBV23-1; 12 nucleotides agree with TRBD1. TRBV23-1 is given ORF status, its function remaining uncertain. V lost 0 bases, J lost 4 bases, and 7 bases stayed unmatched. The CDR3 is 19 residues long. The CDR3 region has the DNA TGCGCCAGCAGTCAATCGAAGGGACAGGGGGCCTCAGGGGCCAACGTCCTGACTTTC. This codes for CASSQSKGQGASGANVLTF.

The V and J genes are TRBV5-1 and TRBJ2-5, with unresolved D. CDR1 and CDR2 from the germline V gene are SGHRS and YFSETQ. With 5 bases removed from V and 0 bases from J, the gap between germline ends came to 5 bases. The CDR3 length is 12 residues. The CDR3 nucleotides read TGCGCCAGCAGGTGGGACCAAGAGACCCAGTACTTC. This translates into CASRWDQETQYF.

V is TRBV5-6 and J is TRBJ1-2, with a weak D call TRBD1 (5 bases). Trimming took 0 bases from V and 4 from J, leaving 16 bases between them. The CDR3 is made up of 16 amino acids. CDR1 and CDR2 from the germline V gene are SGHDT and YYEEEE. CDR3 DNA sequence: TGTGCCAGCAGCTTGGCGAGCGCAGGGACCGTCTATGGCTACACCTTC. It codes for CASSLASAGTVYGYTF.

CDR3: CSVERGGRFSSYNEQFF. CDR3 DNA: TGCAGCGTTGAACGGGGCGGGAGGTTCAGCTCCTACAATGAGCAGTTCTTC. V and J are TRBV29-1 and TRBJ2-1; 8 nucleotides align to TRBD2. Germline V gene sequence: CDR1 SQVTM, CDR2 ANQGSEA. The CDR3 loop spans 17 amino acids. V shed 2 bases, J shed 0 bases, and the junction held 9 bases outside the gene matches.

V usage is TRBV6-6 and J usage is TRBJ1-5; tentative D call: TRBD1 (5 bases). This CDR3 region has 15 residues. CDR1 MNHNY and CDR2 SVGAGI come from the germline V gene (reference sequence). V dropped 6 bases and J dropped 2 bases, with 14 bases sitting between them. The CDR3 reads CASRTGRQGNQPQHF. The CDR3, as DNA: TGTGCCAGCAGAACAGGCCGGCAGGGCAATCAGCCCCAGCATTTT.

The chain recombines TRBV6-1 with TRBJ1-3; 7 positions agree with TRBD1. CDR1 MNHNS and CDR2 SASEGT come from the germline V gene. The trim removed 2 bases at V and 0 bases at J, leaving 1 base unmatched. The CDR3 is 15 amino acids. CDR3 DNA sequence: TGTGCCAGCAGTGAATGGGACAGCTCTGGAAACACCATATATTTT. Protein sequence: CASSEWDSSGNTIYF.

V gene TRBV7-2 combines with J gene TRBJ2-1; the match to TRBD2 covers 8 bases. From germline, CDR1 is SGHTA and CDR2 FQGNSA. After removal of 2 bases from V and 8 bases from J, the junction contained 11 bases not matched to a gene. The CDR3 runs to 16 residues. In nucleotides, the CDR3 is TGTGCCAGCAGCTTATTCGGGGGCGCCGGGGGGGATGAGCAGTTCTTC. Protein sequence: CASSLFGGAGGDEQFF. Based on the CDR3 plus reference TRBV7-2 and TRBJ2-1, the full variable domain is GAGVSQSPSNKVTEKGKDVELRCDPISGHTALYWYRQSLGQGLEFLIYFQGNSAPDKSGLPSDRFSAERTGGSVSTLTIQRTQQEDSAVYLCASSLFGGAGGDEQFFGPGTRLTVL.

The chain is built from TRBV24-1 and TRBJ2-2; D gene ambiguous. V was trimmed by 6 bases and J by 0 bases, leaving 10 bases between them. The CDR3 runs 15 residues. Per germline, CDR1 KGHDR and CDR2 SFDVKD. CDR3 DNA sequence: TGTGCCACCAGTCGGGCAGGAACGAACACCGGGGAGCTGTTTTTT. Amino acid sequence: CATSRAGTNTGELFF.

The chain carries TRBV18 and TRBJ2-7; 9 bases are a match to TRBD2. Germline V gives CDR1 KGHSH, CDR2 LQKENI. V trimming: 0 bases; J trimming: 6 bases; junction bases outside the gene matches: 6. The CDR3 runs to 15 residues. CDR3 amino acids: CASSPPAGGPGEQYF. CDR3 sequence (DNA): TGTGCCAGCTCACCACCGGCGGGAGGGCCGGGCGAGCAGTACTTC.

The chain uses TRBV6-2 or TRBV6-3 and TRBJ2-5; 9 bases are shared with TRBD2. V trimming: 6 bases; J trimming: 3 bases; junction bases outside the gene matches: 8. The germline CDR1 and CDR2 sequences are MNHEY and SVGEGT. The CDR3 has 15 amino acids. The CDR3 reads CASSQRLAVKETQYF. The CDR3 DNA sequence: TGTGCCAGCAGCCAGCGACTAGCGGTAAAAGAGACCCAGTACTTC.

The chain links TRBV4-2 to TRBJ2-7; the match to TRBD2 covers 11 bases. After removal of 1 base from V and 0 bases from J, the junction contained 2 bases not matched to a gene. The CDR3 consists of 16 residues. CDR1 LGHNA and CDR2 YNFKEQ come from the germline V gene. DNA for the CDR3: TGTGCCAGCAGCCAAGCGGGGACTAGCGGCTCCTACGAGCAGTACTTC. It is translated as CASSQAGTSGSYEQYF.

The chain uses TRBV2 and TRBJ1-5, with 7 bases that match TRBD1. The CDR3 contains 14 residues. Germline values: CDR1 SNHLY, CDR2 FYNNEI. The CDR3, as DNA: TGTGCAAGTCAGGTTCCAGGGGGACCTCAGCCCCAGCATTTT. Its translation is CASQVPGGPQPQHF.

The genes are TRBV2 and TRBJ1-4, with TRBD1 identical over 9 bases. This CDR3 has 17 amino acids. The V segment lost 5 bases and the J segment 8 bases; nucleotides outside the gene matches: 15. CDR1 and CDR2 (germline): SNHLY, FYNNEI. The CDR3, as DNA: TGTGCCAGCAGTCCCCGGTTGTGGACAGGGGAGGGGGAAAAACTGTTTTTT. This codes for CASSPRLWTGEGEKLFF.

The chain combines TRBV4-3 with TRBJ1-2, with TRBD1 matching over 11 bases. This CDR3 has 14 amino acids. V shed 5 bases and J 7 bases; nucleotides not matched to a gene: 6. Germline V CDR1 and CDR2: LGHNA, YSLEER. The chain's CDR3 is CASSYGQGAGGYTF. As DNA, the CDR3 is TGCGCCAGCAGCTATGGACAGGGGGCAGGTGGCTACACCTTC.

V is TRBV4-3 and J is TRBJ2-6; D uncertain. Germline assignment: CDR1 LGHNA and CDR2 YSLEER. The V and J ends lost 1 base and 2 bases respectively, with 6 bases between them. The CDR3 has 15 residues. The CDR3 nucleotides are TGCGCCAGCAGCCAAGGAGGAGCTGGGGCCAACGTCCTGACTTTC. Amino acid sequence: CASSQGGAGANVLTF.

This clone occurred once. The gene calls are TRBV28 and TRBJ2-7; D tentatively fits TRBD1 or TRBD2 (5 bases each). Looked up from germline, CDR1 is MDHEN and CDR2 is SYDVKM. Trimming took off 3 bases at V and 0 bases at J, with 12 bases between the two ends. The CDR3 runs 15 residues. The CDR3 region is CASSLGVPGSYEQYF. In nucleotides, the CDR3 is TGTGCCAGCAGTTTGGGGGTGCCGGGCTCCTACGAGCAGTACTTC.

This clone was counted once. The chain carries TRBV5-4 and TRBJ2-7; D is unresolved. Trimming took 6 bases from V and 0 from J, leaving 10 bases between them. The CDR3 has 13 amino acids. Per germline, CDR1 SGHNT and CDR2 YYREEE (reference sequence). CDR3 sequence: CASTLWGSYEQYF. The CDR3 DNA sequence: TGTGCCAGCACCCTTTGGGGCTCCTACGAGCAGTACTTC.

The chain recombines TRBV19 with TRBJ1-5; 7 bases agree with TRBD1. After removal of 6 bases from V and 0 bases from J, the junction contained 11 bases not matched to a gene. Germline V gene lookup returns CDR1 LNHDA and CDR2 SQIVND (reference sequence). The CDR3 is made up of 17 amino acids. The CDR3 sequence: CASSPRGPSYSNQPQHF. The DNA of the CDR3 is TGTGCCAGTAGCCCAAGGGGGCCCTCATATAGCAATCAGCCCCAGCATTTT.

This chain connects TRBV6-4 to TRBJ1-1, with 9 nucleotides matching TRBD1. V trimming: 2 bases; J trimming: 3 bases; junction bases outside the gene matches: 7. Germline CDR1 is MRHNA and CDR2 is SNTAGT. CDR3 length: 16 residues. The CDR3 DNA follows: TGTGCCAGCAGTGACCCGCCCCGGGACAGGGACACTGAAGCTTTCTTT. This gives the protein CASSDPPRDRDTEAFF.

The chain has TRBV27 and TRBJ2-7; the match to TRBD2 covers 12 bases. Germline CDR1 is MNHEY and CDR2 is SMNVEV (reference sequence). The CDR3 sequence is 15 residues long. V gave up 3 bases and J gave up 6 bases; unmatched junction bases: 6. CDR3 residues: CASSLASGGAGEQYF. DNA of the CDR3: TGTGCCAGCAGTTTGGCTAGCGGGGGGGCGGGCGAGCAGTACTTC.

The chain combines TRBV7-6 with TRBJ2-2; TRBD2 matches at 8 bases. The CDR3 length is 18 residues. Germline CDR1 SGHVS, CDR2 FNYEAQ. The ends lost 2 bases at V and 4 bases at J; junction bases unmatched: 12. The CDR3 region is CASSLRTGLGVGTGELFF. CDR3 in DNA: TGTGCCAGCAGCTTAAGGACGGGACTAGGCGTGGGCACCGGGGAGCTGTTTTTT.

The gene calls are TRBV7-2 and TRBJ1-2, with D possibly being TRBD1 (5 bases). CDR1 and CDR2 from the germline V gene are SGHTA and FQGNSA. The germline V and J ends were trimmed by 3 bases and 7 bases, with 15 bases remaining between them. The CDR3 totals 14 residues. The DNA of the CDR3 is TGTGCCAGCAGCTTGACCGAGCAGGGCAGTGGCTACACCTTC. Encoded protein: CASSLTEQGSGYTF.